A single sample gave rise to the 29 T cell receptor beta chains below, sequenced in a study of blood T cell repertoires in COVID-19. The method was immunoSEQ multiplex PCR; TCRdb's version includes in-frame clones alone and lacks a portion of them. This sample has about 60,000 clones, with 78% found just once. Source material: peripheral blood. The receptors were sampled from a human donor in a cohort sampled during active COVID-19.

The chain links TRBV2 to TRBJ1-2, with 7 positions matching TRBD1. The CDR3 consists of 15 residues. From germline, CDR1 is SNHLY and CDR2 FYNNEI. V shed 0 bases, J shed 5 bases, and the junction held 6 bases outside the gene matches. DNA for the CDR3: TGTGCCAGCAGTGAAGCGAACAGGGGAAGGTATGGCTACACCTTC. This translates into CASSEANRGRYGYTF.

This clone was seen a few times. The chain joins TRBV19 to TRBJ2-2; 12 bases align to TRBD1. J gave up 7 bases and V 3 bases, and 9 bases lay outside the gene matches. CDR3 size: 17 residues. The germline V gene has CDR1 LNHDA and CDR2 SQIVND (reference sequence). Written as DNA, the CDR3 is TGTGCCAGTAGTATTGGGACAGGGGGCGTTTCACTCGGGGAGCTGTTTTTT. Amino acids: CASSIGTGGVSLGELFF.

This chain connects TRBV19 to TRBJ1-1, with TRBD1 matching over 11 bases. V was clipped by 5 bases and J by 4 bases; unmatched bases: 6. The germline V gene encodes CDR1 LNHDA and CDR2 SQIVND (reference sequence). CDR3 length: 15 residues. The CDR3 DNA is TGTGCCAGTAGTGGGAGGGACAGGGGGAGCACTGAAGCTTTCTTT. It encodes CASSGRDRGSTEAFF.

This sequence joins TRBV2 and TRBJ1-4, with D hard to call. Germline assignment: CDR1 SNHLY and CDR2 FYNNEI. Trimming pared 5 bases from V and 8 bases from J, leaving 12 bases between. The CDR3 loop spans 13 amino acids. CDR3 DNA sequence: TGTGCCAGCAGTTCACTACTTAAGGAAAAACTGTTTTTT. Encoded protein: CASSSLLKEKLFF.

The chain recombines TRBV18 with TRBJ1-5, with 7 bases aligning to TRBD1. V dropped 5 bases and J dropped 4; count of bases not matched to a gene: 8. The CDR3 contains 15 residues. Germline V lookup: CDR1 KGHSH, CDR2 LQKENI. The CDR3, as DNA: TGTGCCAGCTCAGCGGGGACAGCTACAAATCAGCCCCAGCATTTT. This codes for CASSAGTATNQPQHF.

In DNA, the CDR3 is TGTGCCAGCAGCTTAGGCATCAGCGGCATCACAGATACGCAGTATTTT. Residues: CASSLGISGITDTQYF. The chain links TRBV7-9 to TRBJ2-3; TRBD2 is a possible D gene (5 bases). This CDR3 has 16 residues. CDR1 and CDR2 from the germline V gene are SEHNR and FQNEAQ (reference sequence). V was clipped by 1 base and J by 2 bases, with 13 bases between them.

V gene TRBV7-9 combines with J gene TRBJ2-6, with 9 nucleotides matching TRBD1. V trimming: 1 base; J trimming: 4 bases; junction bases outside the gene matches: 5. This CDR3 contains 17 residues. CDR1 and CDR2 from the germline V gene are SEHNR and FQNEAQ (reference sequence). The CDR3 loop is CASSLGQGVSGANVLTF. Here the CDR3 DNA reads TGTGCCAGCAGCTTAGGACAGGGGGTTTCAGGGGCCAACGTCCTGACTTTC. The entire variable domain, with the rest obtained from reference TRBV7-9 and TRBJ2-6, is as follows: DTGVSQNPRHKITKRGQNVTFRCDPISEHNRLYWYRQTLGQGPEFLTYFQNEAQLEKSRLLSDRFSAERPKGSFSTLEIQRTEQGDSAMYLCASSLGQGVSGANVLTFGAGSRLTVL.

The rearrangement uses TRBV6-5 and TRBJ2-2; D may be TRBD2 (6 bases). Germline CDR1 MNHEY, CDR2 SVGAGI. The CDR3 totals 14 residues. Trimming stripped 8 bases from V and 1 base from J, with 11 bases between. The CDR3 coding sequence is TGTGCCAGCTACGGGCGGGAGAACACCGGGGAGCTGTTTTTT. Amino acid sequence: CASYGRENTGELFF.

This chain connects TRBV14 to TRBJ1-3; D uncertain. The CDR3 spans 12 residues. The V gene's germline CDR1 is SGHDN and CDR2 FVKESK. V lost 4 bases and J 4 bases, leaving 5 bases between the germline ends. For the CDR3, the DNA is TGTGCCAGCAGCCCTCAGGGAAACACCATATATTTT. Encoded protein: CASSPQGNTIYF.

The chain couples TRBV13 to TRBJ2-5; D gene unclear. V lost 8 bases, J lost 0 bases, and 10 bases lay in between. CDR1 and CDR2 from the germline V gene are PRHDT and FYEKMQ (reference sequence). The length of the CDR3 is 13 residues. The CDR3 nucleotides read TGTGCCAGCGCGTGGAGTAACCAAGAGACCCAGTACTTC. It translates to CASAWSNQETQYF.

This chain links TRBV18 with TRBJ2-1; TRBD1 is a possible D gene (6 bases). The CDR3 contains 17 residues. Germline V CDR1 and CDR2: KGHSH, LQKENI. V was clipped by 0 bases and J by 7 bases, with 19 bases between them. CDR3 sequence: CASSPPGHMRVVNEQFF. CDR3 bases: TGTGCCAGCTCACCACCGGGACATATGAGGGTAGTGAATGAGCAGTTCTTC.

This sequence joins TRBV24-1 and TRBJ2-6; TRBD1 agrees at 7 bases. The J segment lost 2 bases and the V segment lost 4 bases, leaving 13 bases of the junction unmatched. Germline CDR1 KGHDR, CDR2 SFDVKD. The CDR3 is made up of 19 amino acids. The CDR3 DNA reads as TGTGCCACCAGTGACTCAGGGGGAACCTTCCCCCCTGGGGCCAACGTCCTGACTTTC. It yields the protein CATSDSGGTFPPGANVLTF.

The chain recombines TRBV28 with TRBJ2-4; a possible D gene is TRBD1 (5 bases). The germline V and J ends were trimmed by 6 bases and 10 bases, with 16 bases remaining between them. This CDR3 contains 13 residues. Germline values: CDR1 MDHEN, CDR2 SYDVKM. The CDR3 sequence is CASRPPGPGIQYF. CDR3 nucleotides: TGTGCCAGCAGACCCCCGGGCCCAGGGATTCAGTACTTC.

The gene calls are TRBV24-1 and TRBJ1-5; no clear D. The V and J ends lost 4 bases and 6 bases respectively, with 6 bases between them. This CDR3 is built from 12 residues. The germline V gene has CDR1 KGHDR and CDR2 SFDVKD. The CDR3, as DNA: TGTGCCACCAGTGACGGTGGTCAGCCCCAGCATTTT. It translates to CATSDGGQPQHF.

V and J are TRBV5-4 and TRBJ2-1; 8 nucleotides agree with TRBD2. From germline, CDR1 is SGHNT and CDR2 YYREEE (reference sequence). V trimming: 4 bases; J trimming: 7 bases; junction bases outside the gene matches: 13. This CDR3 spans 16 amino acids. CDR3 region: CASSRRGTGGPNEQFF. Here the CDR3 DNA reads TGTGCCAGCAGCAGGAGAGGGACGGGAGGGCCGAATGAGCAGTTCTTC.

The rearrangement uses TRBV6-6 and TRBJ1-5, with 10 positions matching TRBD1. The V gene's germline CDR1 is MNHNY and CDR2 SVGAGI (reference sequence). V shed 5 bases and J 7 bases; nucleotides not matched to a gene: 5. The CDR3 is 14 amino acids. CDR3 sequence (DNA): TGTGCCAGCAGTGGGACAGGGGCGGTGCAGCCCCAGCATTTT. It specifies CASSGTGAVQPQHF.

The gene calls are TRBV5-1 and TRBJ1-2; D is possibly TRBD1 (6 bases). The CDR3 length is 13 residues. The germline V gene has CDR1 SGHRS and CDR2 YFSETQ. The V end was cut by 4 bases, the J end by 2 bases, with 9 bases between. CDR3 sequence: CASSPGTNYGYTF. The CDR3 DNA follows: TGCGCCAGCAGCCCGGGGACAAACTATGGCTACACCTTC.

This clone has a handful of counts. The rearrangement uses TRBV6-5 and TRBJ1-1; D might be TRBD1 (6 bases). The CDR3 runs 15 residues. Germline CDR1 reads MNHEY; CDR2 reads SVGAGI. V lost 6 bases and J 1 base, leaving 15 bases between the germline ends. The CDR3 reads CASRAQGFGNTEAFF. CDR3 sequence (DNA): TGTGCCAGCAGAGCACAGGGTTTCGGGAACACTGAAGCTTTCTTT.

The chain carries TRBV3-1 (or the pseudogene TRBV3-2) and TRBJ2-3; possibly TRBD1 for D (6 bases). Germline V CDR1 and CDR2: LGHDT, YNNKEL (reference sequence). The CDR3 loop spans 14 amino acids. The germline V and J ends were trimmed by 4 bases and 2 bases, with 10 bases remaining between them. CDR3 coding DNA: TGTGCCAGCAGCCCCGGACAGAACACAGATACGCAGTATTTT. It encodes CASSPGQNTDTQYF.

The V gene is TRBV13, the J gene TRBJ1-4; D not resolved. Germline CDR1 reads PRHDT; CDR2 reads FYEKMQ (reference sequence). The V gene lost 1 base and the J gene lost 5 bases, with 5 bases spanning the gap. This CDR3 region has 13 residues. CDR3 region: CASSLAGNEKLFF. DNA of the CDR3: TGTGCCAGCAGCTTAGCCGGGAATGAAAAACTGTTTTTT.

This clone was seen just once. The V call is TRBV6-4, the J call TRBJ2-3, with 9 positions matching TRBD2. J lost 5 bases, V lost 8 bases, and 5 bases had no gene match. This CDR3 has 13 residues. In germline, CDR1 is MRHNA, CDR2 SNTAGT. The CDR3 DNA follows: TGTGCCAGCGCGGGAGGGCCGGGAGATACGCAGTATTTT. Translating gives CASAGGPGDTQYF.

The chain couples TRBV29-1 to TRBJ1-2; tentative D call: TRBD1 (6 bases). V gave up 5 bases and J gave up 1 base, with 8 bases separating them. Per germline, CDR1 SQVTM and CDR2 ANQGSEA. The CDR3 extends over 12 amino acids. CDR3 sequence reads: CSVPDSNYGYTF. The CDR3 DNA reads as TGCAGCGTTCCGGACAGTAACTATGGCTACACCTTC.

This chain connects TRBV7-8 to TRBJ2-5, with D unresolved. V lost 2 bases and J lost 2, with 9 bases in between. Germline V gene sequence: CDR1 SGHVS, CDR2 FQNEAQ. The CDR3 has 14 amino acids. As DNA, the CDR3 is TGTGCCAGCAGCTTAACAGACAAGCAAGAGACCCAGTACTTC. It encodes CASSLTDKQETQYF.

This clone was seen only a few times. The V and J genes are TRBV19 and TRBJ1-5; tentative D call: TRBD1 (6 bases). The germline V gene encodes CDR1 LNHDA and CDR2 SQIVND (reference sequence). The CDR3 has 12 residues. Trimming took 9 bases from V and 4 from J, leaving 10 bases between them. In DNA, the CDR3 is TGTGCCAGCACAGGGCTAAATCAGCCCCAGCATTTT. This encodes CASTGLNQPQHF.

CDR3 bases: TGTGCCACCAGCAGGCTAGCGGAGTACACCGGGGAGCTGTTTTTT. This codes for CATSRLAEYTGELFF. The V gene is TRBV15, the J gene TRBJ2-2, with 7 nucleotides matching TRBD2. From germline, CDR1 is LNHNV and CDR2 YYDKDF (reference sequence). The CDR3 length is 15 residues. V dropped 3 bases and J dropped 3; count of bases not matched to a gene: 4. The full variable domain, rest sourced from reference TRBV15 and TRBJ2-2, is DAMVIQNPRYQVTQFGKPVTLSCSQTLNHNVMYWYQQKSSQAPKLLFHYYDKDFNNEADTPDNFQSRRPNTSFCFLDIRSPGLGDTAMYLCATSRLAEYTGELFFGEGSRLTVL.

V usage is TRBV6-6 and J usage is TRBJ2-3, with D possibly TRBD1 on 5 matching bases. Trimming stripped 5 bases from V and 5 bases from J, with 8 bases between. Germline values: CDR1 MNHNY, CDR2 SVGAGI (reference sequence). The CDR3 contains 12 residues. The CDR3 here is CASSPQVDTQYF. CDR3 in DNA: TGTGCCAGCAGTCCACAGGTAGATACGCAGTATTTT.

The chain carries TRBV11-3 and TRBJ2-3; D unclear. The germline gives CDR1 SGHNT, CDR2 YENEEA. Trimming stripped 8 bases from V and 3 bases from J, with 9 bases between. The CDR3 is 12 amino acids. Written as DNA, the CDR3 is TGTGCCAGCGGATCCAGGACAGATACGCAGTATTTT. Its protein product is CASGSRTDTQYF.

CDR3 nucleotide sequence: TGTGCCATCAGTGAGCGACTAGCGGGGAGGGACAATGAGCAGTTCTTC. It yields the protein CAISERLAGRDNEQFF. The chain recombines TRBV10-3 with TRBJ2-1, with 11 bases aligning to TRBD2. The CDR3 has 16 residues. CDR1 is ENHRY and CDR2 is SYGVKD in the germline V gene. The V segment lost 2 bases and the J segment 5 bases; nucleotides outside the gene matches: 5.

The chain has TRBV6-5 and TRBJ2-3; D might be TRBD1 (5 bases). V shed 7 bases and J shed 0 bases, with 8 bases lying between them. The germline CDR1 and CDR2 sequences are MNHEY and SVGAGI. The CDR3 is 13 amino acids. The CDR3 region is CASKRGSTDTQYF. CDR3 nucleotides: TGTGCCAGCAAAAGGGGCAGCACAGATACGCAGTATTTT.